Presented here are 15 T cell receptor beta chains from one specimen sequenced in a study of blood T cell repertoires in COVID-19. Clones were read by immunoSEQ multiplex PCR, and TCRdb kept only the in-frame ones, dropping some. The repertoire consists of about 360,000 clones, with more than 85% occurring once and the leading ten covering 3%. The sample comprised peripheral blood. These receptors were obtained from a human donor in a cohort sampled during active COVID-19.

V usage is TRBV15 and J usage is TRBJ2-1, with D maybe TRBD2 (5 bases). V dropped 4 bases and J dropped 5 bases, with 12 bases sitting between them. The length of the CDR3 is 14 residues. The V gene's germline CDR1 is LNHNV and CDR2 YYDKDF (reference sequence). CDR3 protein: CATSIPGINNEQFF. CDR3 nucleotide sequence: TGTGCCACCAGCATCCCCGGGATTAACAATGAGCAGTTCTTC.

This chain links TRBV27 with TRBJ1-4; TRBD1 is a possible D gene (5 bases). Looked up from germline, CDR1 is MNHEY and CDR2 is SMNVEV (reference sequence). The CDR3 is 14 amino acids. Deletions cut 2 bases from V and 7 bases from J, with 11 bases between. The CDR3 is CASSLAGRGEKLFF. The CDR3 DNA reads as TGTGCCAGCAGTTTAGCGGGGCGCGGTGAAAAACTGTTTTTT. Together with reference TRBV27 and TRBJ1-4, the CDR3 gives the full variable domain: EAQVTQNPRYLITVTGKKLTVTCSQNMNHEYMSWYRQDPGLGLRQIYYSMNVEVTDKGDVPEGYKVSRKEKRNFPLILESPSPNQTSLYFCASSLAGRGEKLFFGSGTQLSVL.

This clone was seen once. CDR3 nucleotide sequence: TGTGCCAGCAGCAGGACAGCCGAAAAACTGTTTTTT. It translates to CASSRTAEKLFF. The J gene is TRBJ1-4, the V gene TRBV7-9, with D tentatively TRBD1 (6 bases). The CDR3 runs 12 residues. V was clipped by 5 bases and J by 8 bases, with 9 bases between them. Germline CDR1 SEHNR, CDR2 FQNEAQ (reference sequence).

The chain combines TRBV5-4 with TRBJ2-3; TRBD2 is a possible D gene (5 bases). Germline lookup yields CDR1 SGHNT and CDR2 YYREEE (reference sequence). This CDR3 is 13 amino acids long. The V end lost 4 bases, the J end lost 6 bases, and 12 bases lay between the germline ends. The CDR3 region has the DNA TGTGCCAGCAGCCCAAGGGAGTCGGATACGCAGTATTTT. Its protein is CASSPRESDTQYF.

In its sample, this clone was seen once. The chain joins TRBV11-2 to TRBJ1-1; D is possibly TRBD1 (5 bases). This CDR3 is 16 amino acids long. With 5 bases removed from V and 0 bases from J, the gap between germline ends came to 16 bases. Germline CDR1 SGHAT, CDR2 FQNNGV. CDR3 coding DNA: TGTGCCAGCAGCCCGGCAGGGAGGAATATGAACACTGAAGCTTTCTTT. It encodes CASSPAGRNMNTEAFF.

The chain uses TRBV27 and TRBJ2-1; 11 positions agree with TRBD2. Germline lookup yields CDR1 MNHEY and CDR2 SMNVEV (reference sequence). V dropped 5 bases and J dropped 7; count of bases not matched to a gene: 4. The CDR3 has 14 amino acids. This CDR3 is CASSILAGGNEQFF. The DNA of the CDR3 is TGTGCCAGCAGTATCCTAGCGGGAGGAAATGAGCAGTTCTTC.

Details on this clone: Other nucleotide sequences in the sample specify the same CDR3. This chain uses TRBV15 with TRBJ1-5; 8 bases fit TRBD1. V shed 1 base and J 3 bases; nucleotides not matched to a gene: 2. From germline, CDR1 is LNHNV and CDR2 YYDKDF (reference sequence). The CDR3 covers 15 residues. The chain's CDR3 is CATSRGDRYNQPQHF. The CDR3 coding sequence is TGTGCCACCAGCAGAGGGGACAGGTACAATCAGCCCCAGCATTTT.

In this sample, this clone turned up a few times. The same CDR3 is also encoded by other DNA sequences in this sample. The CDR3 DNA is TGTGCCAGCAGCTTAACAGGGCGCGAGCAGTACTTC. Translated: CASSLTGREQYF. V and J are TRBV5-4 and TRBJ2-7, with D possibly TRBD1 on 6 matching bases. CDR3 size: 12 residues. Trimming shortened V by 2 bases and J by 6 bases, and 9 bases separated the two germline ends. Germline V gene data show CDR1 as SGHNT and CDR2 as YYREEE (reference sequence).

This chain joins TRBV13 and TRBJ1-6, with TRBD1 identical over 8 bases. V shed 0 bases and J 5 bases; nucleotides not matched to a gene: 0. This CDR3 is 15 amino acids long. CDR1 is PRHDT and CDR2 is FYEKMQ in the germline V gene (reference sequence). CDR3 residues: CASSLGTGDNSPLHF. The CDR3 coding sequence is TGTGCCAGCAGCTTAGGGACAGGGGATAATTCACCCCTCCACTTT. The variable domain in full, completed from reference TRBV13 and TRBJ1-6, reads AAGVIQSPRHLIKEKRETATLKCYPIPRHDTVYWYQQGPGQDPQFLISFYEKMQSDKGSIPDRFSAQQFSDYHSELNMSSLELGDSALYFCASSLGTGDNSPLHFGNGTRLTVT.

This sequence joins TRBV5-1 and TRBJ2-7, with TRBD2 matching 7 bases. Germline lookup yields CDR1 SGHRS and CDR2 YFSETQ. Germline trimming cut 1 base from V and 3 bases from J; bases unmatched to any gene: 10. CDR3 length: 16 amino acids. CDR3 coding DNA: TGCGCCAGCAGCTTGTATCCCCCTGAGCGGGGCTACGAGCAGTACTTC. Translation gives CASSLYPPERGYEQYF. Full variable domain (remainder filled in from reference TRBV5-1 and TRBJ2-7): KAGVTQTPRYLIKTRGQQVTLSCSPISGHRSVSWYQQTPGQGLQFLFEYFSETQRNKGNFPGRFSGRQFSNSRSEMNVSTLELGDSALYLCASSLYPPERGYEQYFGPGTRLTVT.

The J gene is TRBJ2-1, the V gene TRBV6-5, with D possibly TRBD2 on 6 matching bases. V was shortened by 4 bases and J by 2 bases, with 15 bases between the two germline ends. The germline V gene has CDR1 MNHEY and CDR2 SVGAGI. CDR3 length: 16 residues. CDR3 DNA: TGTGCCAGCAGTTCGTCACTAGCCCAAACCTACAATGAGCAGTTCTTC. It specifies CASSSSLAQTYNEQFF.

The rearrangement joins TRBV27 to TRBJ1-4; 7 bases fit TRBD1. Germline V CDR1 and CDR2: MNHEY, SMNVEV (reference sequence). The CDR3 covers 19 residues. The ends lost 4 bases at V and 0 bases at J; junction bases unmatched: 14. The CDR3 DNA follows: TGTGCCAGCAGTTCCCAGCCTGGGCAGGGGGATCCAACTAATGAAAAACTGTTTTTT. Its translation is CASSSQPGQGDPTNEKLFF.

This chain connects TRBV3-1 (or the pseudogene TRBV3-2) to TRBJ1-1; 7 bases agree with TRBD1. V shed 4 bases, J shed 2 bases, and the junction held 4 bases outside the gene matches. This CDR3 region has 14 residues. The V gene's germline CDR1 is LGHDT and CDR2 YNNKEL (reference sequence). The CDR3 sequence is CASSPGQINTEAFF. CDR3 coding DNA: TGTGCCAGCAGCCCGGGACAGATAAACACTGAAGCTTTCTTT.

The gene calls are TRBV9 and TRBJ1-3; no reliable D call. The length of the CDR3 is 19 residues. Trimming took 0 bases from V and 0 from J, leaving 19 bases between them. Germline V gene data show CDR1 as SGDLS and CDR2 as YYNGEE. CDR3 bases: TGTGCCAGCAGCGTAGATTACTCGAGGCAGAGAGCCTCTGGAAACACCATATATTTT. This gives the protein CASSVDYSRQRASGNTIYF.

This clone was seen once. CDR3 bases: TGTGCCAGCAGCTTAGCGTTGGGGCGTGGGACCGGGGAGCTGTTTTTT. The encoded protein is CASSLALGRGTGELFF. J is TRBJ2-2 and V is TRBV7-6; the D gene is possibly TRBD1 (5 bases). The CDR3 runs 16 residues. With 0 bases removed from V and 5 bases from J, the gap between germline ends came to 13 bases. CDR1 is SGHVS, CDR2 FNYEAQ, per germline.